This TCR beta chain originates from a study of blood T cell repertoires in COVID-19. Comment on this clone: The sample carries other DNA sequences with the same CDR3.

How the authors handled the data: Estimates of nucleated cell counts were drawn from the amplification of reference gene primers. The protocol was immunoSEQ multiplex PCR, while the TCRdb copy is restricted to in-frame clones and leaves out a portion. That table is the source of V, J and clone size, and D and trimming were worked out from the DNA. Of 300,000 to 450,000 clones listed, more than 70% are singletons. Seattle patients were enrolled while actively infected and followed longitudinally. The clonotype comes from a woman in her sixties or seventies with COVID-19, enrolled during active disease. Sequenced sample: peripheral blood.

The CDR3 is CASSLAGTGAYEQYF. The CDR3 DNA is TGCGCCAGCAGCTTGGCCGGGACAGGGGCCTACGAGCAGTACTTC. The chain uses TRBV5-1 and TRBJ2-7; TRBD1 agrees at 10 bases. This CDR3 spans 15 amino acids. Germline V lookup: CDR1 SGHRS, CDR2 YFSETQ. Germline trimming cut 0 bases from V and 2 bases from J; bases unmatched to any gene: 2.